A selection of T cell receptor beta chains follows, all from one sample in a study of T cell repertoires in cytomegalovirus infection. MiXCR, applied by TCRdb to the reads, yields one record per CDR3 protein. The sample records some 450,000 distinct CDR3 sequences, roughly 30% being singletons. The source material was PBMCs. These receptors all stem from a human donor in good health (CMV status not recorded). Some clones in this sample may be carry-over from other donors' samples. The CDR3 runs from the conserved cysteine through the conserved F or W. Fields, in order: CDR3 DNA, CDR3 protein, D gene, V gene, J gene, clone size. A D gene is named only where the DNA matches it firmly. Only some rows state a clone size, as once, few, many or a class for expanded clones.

CDR3 DNA: TGTGCCAGCAGTTACTCCGGAGAGACCCAGTACTTC
CDR3 protein: CASSYSGETQYF
D gene: NA
V gene: TRBV6-5
J gene: TRBJ2-5
clone size: many

CDR3 DNA: TGCGCCAGCAGCCAAGATGCCCCCCCGGGGGGGGTGTTCACAGATACGCAGTATTTT
CDR3 protein: CASSQDAPPGGVFTDTQYF
D gene: TRBD2
V gene: TRBV4-1
J gene: TRBJ2-3
clone size: few

CDR3 DNA: TGTGCCAGCAGCCCTAACGAGCTAGGCAATCAGCCCCAGCATTTT
CDR3 protein: CASSPNELGNQPQHF
D gene: NA
V gene: TRBV7-8
J gene: TRBJ1-5
clone size: many

CDR3 DNA: TGTGCCTGCGCCCCGGGGGAGGTTGAGACCCAGTACTTC
CDR3 protein: CACAPGEVETQYF
D gene: NA
V gene: TRBV6-6
J gene: TRBJ2-5
clone size: few

CDR3 DNA: TGTGCCAGTAGTATAGACAGGTCGTTCTATGGCTACACCTTC
CDR3 protein: CASSIDRSFYGYTF
D gene: NA
V gene: TRBV19
J gene: TRBJ1-2
clone size: NA

CDR3 DNA: TGCGCCAGCAGACCAGGGACAGGCGGAGGTCAGCCCCAGCATTTT
CDR3 protein: CASRPGTGGGQPQHF
D gene: TRBD1
V gene: TRBV5-1
J gene: TRBJ1-5
clone size: few

CDR3 DNA: TGTGCCAGCAGTTACCCCACAGTCTCTGGGGCCAACGTCCTGACTTTC
CDR3 protein: CASSYPTVSGANVLTF
D gene: NA
V gene: TRBV6-6
J gene: TRBJ2-6
clone size: NA

CDR3 DNA: TGTGCCAGCAGCTTGCCTAGCGGGGGTTGGACAGATACGCAGTATTTT
CDR3 protein: CASSLPSGGWTDTQYF
D gene: TRBD2
V gene: TRBV11-2
J gene: TRBJ2-3
clone size: NA

CDR3 DNA: TGTGCCAGCAGCGCCCCACTTATCTTAAGCTATTGCTACACCTTC
CDR3 protein: CASSAPLILSYCYTF
D gene: NA
V gene: TRBV12-3/TRBV12-4
J gene: TRBJ1-2
clone size: NA

CDR3 DNA: TGTGCCAGCAGAGGGACAGGGTTCGACGAGCAGTACTTC
CDR3 protein: CASRGTGFDEQYF
D gene: TRBD1
V gene: TRBV2
J gene: TRBJ2-7
clone size: few

CDR3 DNA: TGTGCCAGCAGTTACTCTGGCGAGCGGGAGTTTAACACCGGGGAGCTGTTTTTT
CDR3 protein: CASSYSGEREFNTGELFF
D gene: TRBD2
V gene: TRBV6-5
J gene: TRBJ2-2
clone size: few

CDR3 DNA: TGTGCCAGCAGCTTAAATCCAGGGGTGCGGGAGACCCAGTACTTC
CDR3 protein: CASSLNPGVRETQYF
D gene: NA
V gene: TRBV7-2
J gene: TRBJ2-5
clone size: many

CDR3 DNA: TGTGCCAGCAGCAGGGAACGCGGCGCGCGCGGGGCCAACGTCCTGACTTTC
CDR3 protein: CASSRERGARGANVLTF
D gene: NA
V gene: TRBV6-2/TRBV6-3
J gene: TRBJ2-6
clone size: NA

CDR3 DNA: TGTGCCACCAGCAGAGATACCCCGGACTATAATTCACCCCTCCACTTT
CDR3 protein: CATSRDTPDYNSPLHF
D gene: NA
V gene: TRBV15
J gene: TRBJ1-6
clone size: few

CDR3 DNA: TGCGCCAGCAGCCCCCAGTGGGGGTCCCTTTATGGCTACACCTTC
CDR3 protein: CASSPQWGSLYGYTF
D gene: NA
V gene: TRBV4-1
J gene: TRBJ1-2
clone size: few

CDR3 DNA: TGTGCCAGTAGTATACGGGGCGGGGTGCAACATGGCTACACCTTC
CDR3 protein: CASSIRGGVQHGYTF
D gene: NA
V gene: TRBV19
J gene: TRBJ1-2
clone size: NA

CDR3 DNA: TGTGCTAGTGCCCCAGAGGGGTCCCAGGAGGCTTTCTTT
CDR3 protein: CASAPEGSQEAFF
D gene: NA
V gene: TRBV12-5
J gene: TRBJ1-1
clone size: few

CDR3 DNA: TGTGCCAGCAGCGGGGGGGACTCCTACGAGCAGTACTTC
CDR3 protein: CASSGGDSYEQYF
D gene: TRBD2
V gene: TRBV5-5
J gene: TRBJ2-7
clone size: few